This TCR beta chain stems from a study of shared clonotypes between healthy human individuals. Whole-study findings and limits: The sharing of about 5% of naive CD4 clonotypes was seen across a handful of donors.

To note about this clone: As yet, its antigen is unknown.

Deep level was the assay's run setting. Clones were sequenced by immunoSEQ multiplex PCR, and TCRdb holds only the in-frame ones, with some missing. Among some 320,000 clones listed, over 75% were seen once. The CDR3 covers 16 residues. V lost 5 bases to trimming and J lost 0 bases, with 17 bases between them. Germline loops: CDR1 MNHEY, CDR2 SMNVEV (reference sequence). The receptor was derived from a man between 18 and 35 years old in good health. Sequencing was done on a sample of memory CD8+ T cells sorted from blood. Sample subset: CD45RO+ cells pooled with CCR7-negative TemRA cells. The chain is built from TRBV27 and TRBJ2-7, with a possible D match to TRBD2 (6 bases). CDR3 region: CASSLSSGTGSYEQYF. The CDR3 region has the DNA TGTGCCAGCAGTCTCTCATCCGGGACTGGCTCCTACGAGCAGTACTTC.